These 21 T cell receptor beta chains share one sample of origin, sequenced in a study of cytomegalovirus exposure and HLA in healthy donors. Primers: 60 Vbeta forward and 13 Jbeta reverse. Some clones are missing from TCRdb's copy, which holds only in-frame ones; the method was immunoSEQ multiplex PCR. The table includes 60,000 or so clones, about 85% detected once. Sequenced sample: PBMCs. These TCRs come from a female donor in good health and CMV-seronegative.

This chain connects TRBV21-1 to TRBJ1-2; TRBD1 is the table's D call, not checked against the DNA. TRBV21-1 is a known pseudogene. This CDR3 spans 21 amino acids. The CDR3 spells CASSKGDMGHHPLTLNYGYTF. The CDR3 DNA is TGTGCCAGCAGCAAAGGGGACATGGGACATCATCCCCTCACTCTCAACTATGGCTACACCTTC.

This clone was observed a single time. The chain carries TRBV19 and TRBJ2-7; TRBD2 aligns across 8 bases. The CDR3 totals 14 residues. Looked up from germline, CDR1 is LNHDA and CDR2 is SQIVND (reference sequence). Trimming took 6 bases from V and 3 from J; bases not matched to a gene: 7. Here the CDR3 DNA reads TGTGCCAGTAGCGGAGCGGGAGTAGGCTACGAGCAGTACTTC. It yields the protein CASSGAGVGYEQYF. The entire variable domain, with the rest obtained from reference TRBV19 and TRBJ2-7, is as follows: DGGITQSPKYLFRKEGQNVTLSCEQNLNHDAMYWYRQDPGQGLRLIYYSQIVNDFQKGDIAEGYSVSREKKESFPLTVTSAQKNPTAFYLCASSGAGVGYEQYFGPGTRLTVT.

This chain joins TRBV10-2 and TRBJ2-7; a possible D gene is TRBD1 (6 bases). Germline V CDR1 and CDR2: WSHSY, SAAADI. Deletions cut 4 bases from V and 1 base from J, with 11 bases between. The CDR3 sequence is 14 residues long. CDR3 sequence (DNA): TGCGCCAGCAGTGTCCGGGACACATCCTACGAGCAGTACTTC. This sequence encodes CASSVRDTSYEQYF.

This rearrangement joins TRBV9 to TRBJ2-1, with 12 bases fitting TRBD2. CDR3 size: 15 residues. Per germline, CDR1 SGDLS and CDR2 YYNGEE. V was pared by 4 bases and J by 4 bases, with 3 bases of the junction left unmatched. The CDR3 loop is CASSLGLAGYNEQFF. The DNA of the CDR3 is TGTGCCAGCAGCCTCGGACTAGCGGGGTACAATGAGCAGTTCTTC.

This clone was seen only once. This rearrangement joins TRBV28 to TRBJ1-6; the match to TRBD1 covers 7 bases. This CDR3 spans 15 amino acids. The trim removed 5 bases at V and 2 bases at J, leaving 3 bases unmatched. Looked up from germline, CDR1 is MDHEN and CDR2 is SYDVKM. CDR3 protein: CASSGGQTYNSPLHF. Here the CDR3 DNA reads TGTGCCAGCAGTGGGGGACAGACCTATAATTCACCCCTCCACTTT.

The V and J genes are TRBV10-1 and TRBJ2-7, with TRBD1 matching over 8 bases. V was clipped by 6 bases and J by 0 bases; unmatched bases: 4. The germline V gene encodes CDR1 WNHNN and CDR2 SYGVQD (reference sequence). CDR3 size: 14 residues. The CDR3 DNA reads TGCGCCAGCAGCCGGACAGGGAGCTCCTACGAGCAGTACTTC. Translating gives CASSRTGSSYEQYF.

The chain is built from TRBV5-1 and TRBJ2-3; 11 nucleotides align to TRBD2. The V gene's germline CDR1 is SGHRS and CDR2 YFSETQ. V shed 5 bases and J 5 bases; nucleotides not matched to a gene: 10. CDR3 size: 16 residues. CDR3 loop: CASREVAGGSGDTQYF. The DNA of the CDR3 is TGCGCCAGCAGGGAAGTAGCGGGAGGGTCCGGAGATACGCAGTATTTT.

V usage is TRBV1 and J usage is TRBJ2-3; TRBD2 is the table's D call and was not checked against the DNA. TRBV1 is assigned pseudogene status. This CDR3 comprises 18 residues. The CDR3: CTSSQDMQRGVSTDTQYF. The CDR3 bases are TGCACCAGCAGCCAAGATATGCAGCGGGGAGTTTCCACAGATACGCAGTATTTT.

The chain recombines TRBV28 with TRBJ2-6, with TRBD1 as a possible D gene (6 bases). From germline, CDR1 is MDHEN and CDR2 SYDVKM. V was cut by 5 bases and J by 1 base, with 12 bases left in between. This CDR3 region has 16 residues. The CDR3 loop reads CASSPPDRSGANVLTF. CDR3 coding DNA: TGTGCCAGCAGTCCCCCTGACAGGTCTGGGGCCAACGTCCTGACTTTC. Full variable domain (outside the CDR3, taken from reference TRBV28 and TRBJ2-6): DVKVTQSSRYLVKRTGEKVFLECVQDMDHENMFWYRQDPGLGLRLIYFSYDVKMKEKGDIPEGYSVSREKKERFSLILESASTNQTSMYLCASSPPDRSGANVLTFGAGSRLTVL.

This clone was counted only a few times. The J gene is TRBJ1-4, the V gene TRBV7-2; D gene uncertain. In germline, CDR1 is SGHTA, CDR2 FQGNSA. The CDR3 has 13 residues. Trimming took 2 bases from V and 8 from J, leaving 9 bases between them. The CDR3 DNA is TGTGCCAGCAGCTTAAAAGGGAGGGAAAAACTGTTTTTT. Translating it yields CASSLKGREKLFF. The whole variable domain, filled in from reference TRBV7-2 and TRBJ1-4, reads GAGVSQSPSNKVTEKGKDVELRCDPISGHTALYWYRQSLGQGLEFLIYFQGNSAPDKSGLPSDRFSAERTGGSVSTLTIQRTQQEDSAVYLCASSLKGREKLFFGSGTQLSVL.

This CDR3 is CASSRGQGAYGYTF. The CDR3 DNA reads as TGTGCCAGCAGCAGGGGACAGGGGGCCTATGGCTACACCTTC. The chain carries TRBV5-5 and TRBJ1-2; TRBD1 matches 12 bases. V was clipped by 4 bases and J by 4 bases; unmatched bases: 2. Germline values: CDR1 SGHKS, CDR2 YYEKEE (reference sequence). The CDR3 is 14 residues long.

This rearrangement joins TRBV6-5 to TRBJ2-2; TRBD2 aligns across 11 bases. The V gene's germline CDR1 is MNHEY and CDR2 SVGAGI. The V gene end was trimmed by 2 bases and the J gene end by 7 bases; junction bases not matched to a gene: 6. The CDR3 is 16 amino acids. This chain's CDR3 is CASSYPTSGGDGELFF. The DNA for the CDR3 is TGTGCCAGCAGTTACCCAACTAGCGGGGGAGACGGGGAGCTGTTTTTT.

This chain links TRBV27 with TRBJ2-7; TRBD1 matches 8 bases. V lost 6 bases and J lost 2; bases outside the gene matches: 18. CDR1 and CDR2 (germline): MNHEY, SMNVEV (reference sequence). The CDR3 has 18 amino acids. The DNA for the CDR3 is TGTGCCAGCAGCCCGAGGGAGTTAGGGACAGGTAATCCCTACGAGCAGTACTTC. This translates into CASSPRELGTGNPYEQYF.

The genes are TRBV9 and TRBJ2-7; 9 bases agree with TRBD1. The V segment lost 3 bases and the J segment 2 bases; nucleotides outside the gene matches: 6. The CDR3 loop spans 15 amino acids. The germline V gene has CDR1 SGDLS and CDR2 YYNGEE. The chain's CDR3 is CASSGPGQGPYEQYF. CDR3 nucleotides: TGTGCCAGCAGCGGGCCGGGACAGGGCCCCTACGAGCAGTACTTC. The full variable domain, in which reference TRBV9 and TRBJ2-7 provide the parts outside the CDR3, is DSGVTQTPKHLITATGQRVTLRCSPRSGDLSVYWYQQSLDQGLQFLIQYYNGEERAKGNILERFSAQQFPDLHSELNLSSLELGDSALYFCASSGPGQGPYEQYFGPGTRLTVT.

This clone was observed once. The chain carries TRBV19 and TRBJ2-3; D is ambiguous. V was trimmed by 1 base and J by 5 bases, leaving 7 bases between them. Germline V gives CDR1 LNHDA, CDR2 SQIVND (reference sequence). The CDR3 contains 13 residues. The CDR3 here is CASSIVSLDTQYF. CDR3 nucleotide sequence: TGTGCCAGTAGTATAGTGAGCTTAGATACGCAGTATTTT.

The chain couples TRBV7-2 to TRBJ2-2; 7 positions agree with TRBD1. V lost 6 bases and J lost 4; bases outside the gene matches: 8. CDR1 SGHTA and CDR2 FQGNSA come from the germline V gene. The CDR3 runs 15 residues. The CDR3 nucleotides read TGTGCCAGCAGATCGCAGGGGGTGGGCACCGGGGAGCTGTTTTTT. Protein product: CASRSQGVGTGELFF. Variable domain in full (rest from reference TRBV7-2 and TRBJ2-2): GAGVSQSPSNKVTEKGKDVELRCDPISGHTALYWYRQSLGQGLEFLIYFQGNSAPDKSGLPSDRFSAERTGGSVSTLTIQRTQQEDSAVYLCASRSQGVGTGELFFGEGSRLTVL.

The CDR3 sequence is CASSLVGEGREKLFF. CDR3 nucleotides: TGCGCCAGCAGCTTGGTCGGGGAGGGACGTGAAAAACTGTTTTTT. The chain uses TRBV5-1 and TRBJ1-4; the D gene is possibly TRBD1 (5 bases). The CDR3 consists of 15 residues. CDR1 is SGHRS and CDR2 is YFSETQ in the germline V gene. V gave up 0 bases and J gave up 7 bases, with 13 bases separating them.

This clone was counted a few times. The genes are TRBV9 and TRBJ2-7, with 7 nucleotides matching TRBD2. Germline V gene sequence: CDR1 SGDLS, CDR2 YYNGEE. This CDR3 is built from 15 residues. The V segment lost 7 bases and the J segment 1 base; nucleotides outside the gene matches: 11. As DNA, the CDR3 is TGTGCCAGCTCCCGGGGTAGTAGCGGGTCCTACGAGCAGTACTTC. Encoded protein: CASSRGSSGSYEQYF.

The gene calls are TRBV4-1 and TRBJ2-7; 10 positions match TRBD2. With V trimmed by 1 base and J by 2 bases, 8 bases remained unmatched. The CDR3 extends over 17 amino acids. The germline gives CDR1 MGHRA, CDR2 YSYEKL. DNA for the CDR3: TGCGCCAGCAGCCAAGCGGTTAGGACTAGCGGCCCCTACGAGCAGTACTTC. This gives the protein CASSQAVRTSGPYEQYF.

This clone is a singleton in its sample. The genes are TRBV2 and TRBJ1-1; D unresolved. The CDR3 is made up of 11 amino acids. V lost 3 bases and J 7 bases, leaving 6 bases between the germline ends. CDR1 SNHLY and CDR2 FYNNEI come from the germline V gene. The CDR3 sequence: CASSDRIEAFF. DNA for the CDR3: TGTGCCAGCAGTGACAGGATTGAAGCTTTCTTT.

The chain employs TRBV5-1 and TRBJ2-2; 11 nucleotides match TRBD2. The CDR3 spans 16 residues. Germline V lookup: CDR1 SGHRS, CDR2 YFSETQ. With 3 bases clipped from V and 3 bases from J, the junction kept 4 bases outside the gene matches. As DNA, the CDR3 is TGCGCCAGCAGCTGGGGGACTAGCGGATACACCGGGGAGCTGTTTTTT. This gives the protein CASSWGTSGYTGELFF.